Listed below are T cell receptor beta chains from one sample, sequenced in a study of cytomegalovirus exposure and HLA in healthy donors. The assay was immunoSEQ multiplex PCR, and TCRdb's table has in-frame clones only and misses some. The repertoire holds about 160,000 clones, with over 80% as singletons. The sample comprised PBMCs. These receptors all come from a male donor in good health and CMV-seropositive. The CDR3 runs from the conserved cysteine through the conserved F or W. The D gene is left open where the match is weak. Some rows mark clone size as missing; the rest say once, few, many or name a class of expanded clone.

d_call j_call v_call clone_size cdr3_aa cdr3_nt
TRBD2 TRBJ2-1 TRBV7-8 - CAARGTSGRADEQFF TGTGCCGCTAGGGGTACTAGCGGGAGGGCCGATGAGCAGTTCTTC
TRBD2 TRBJ2-7 TRBV7-2 - CASSSQRGTYEQYF TGTGCCAGCAGCTCTCAGCGGGGCACCTACGAGCAGTACTTC
- TRBJ1-1 TRBV5-1 - CASSLIPGGTEAFF TGCGCCAGCAGCTTGATTCCCGGTGGCACTGAAGCTTTCTTT
TRBD2 TRBJ2-3 TRBV6-4 - CASSQIAGVVDTQYF TGTGCCAGCAGTCAAATAGCGGGAGTGGTAGATACGCAGTATTTT
TRBD2 TRBJ2-3 TRBV5-6 - CASSFSPGLATDTQYF TGTGCCAGCAGCTTCTCCCCGGGACTAGCCACAGATACGCAGTATTTT
- TRBJ1-4 TRBV9 - CASSDGQGREKLFF TGTGCCAGCAGCGACGGGCAGGGGAGAGAAAAACTGTTTTTT
- TRBJ1-5 TRBV7-2 - CASSLGEQPQHF TGTGCCAGCAGCTTAGGAGAACAGCCCCAGCATTTT
- TRBJ2-7 TRBV6-1 - CASRTRVYEQYF TGTGCCAGCAGGACTCGAGTGTACGAGCAGTACTTC
TRBD2 TRBJ2-3 TRBV6-5 - CASSLAGRDSTDTQYF TGTGCCAGCAGTTTGGCCGGGAGGGATAGCACAGATACGCAGTATTTT
- TRBJ1-2 TRBV27 - CASSLGGQIYGYTF TGTGCCAGCAGTTTAGGTGGACAGATCTATGGCTACACCTTC
- TRBJ2-7 TRBV11-2 - CASSPSGLLYEQYF TGTGCCAGCAGCCCCTCAGGGCTTCTCTACGAGCAGTACTTC
TRBD2 TRBJ2-7 TRBV5-4 - CASSATSGRNEQYF TGTGCCAGCAGCGCTACTAGCGGTAGAAACGAGCAGTACTTC
TRBD2 TRBJ2-5 TRBV6-4 - CASSDSDTLLAGAQETQYF TGTGCCAGCAGTGACTCTGACACCCTACTAGCGGGAGCGCAAGAGACCCAGTACTTC
- TRBJ2-3 TRBV5-4 - CASSRDGSYTDTQYF TGTGCCAGCAGCCGGGATGGCTCCTACACAGATACGCAGTATTTT
- TRBJ2-4 TRBV21-1 once CAREGQPKNIQYF TGTGCCAGAGAGGGACAACCCAAAAACATTCAGTACTTC
- TRBJ1-5 TRBV6-1 - CASSEVGTNNQPQHF TGTGCCAGCAGTGAAGTCGGGACTAACAATCAGCCCCAGCATTTT
- TRBJ2-3 TRBV2 - CASSEPGGPPTDTQYF TGTGCCAGCAGTGAACCCGGCGGGCCTCCCACAGATACGCAGTATTTT
TRBD1 TRBJ1-1 TRBV5-4 few CASSRDRGTEAFF TGTGCCAGCAGCCGCGACAGGGGCACTGAAGCTTTCTTT
- TRBJ2-7 TRBV13 once CASSLGSGIEQYF TGTGCCAGCAGCTTAGGTTCCGGGATCGAGCAGTACTTC
- TRBJ1-5 TRBV6-1 - CASRGEQGQPQHF TGTGCCAGCAGAGGAGAGCAGGGGCAGCCCCAGCATTTT
- TRBJ2-7 TRBV18 few CASSPLSTSSYEQYF TGTGCCAGCTCACCACTTTCAACTAGTTCCTACGAGCAGTACTTC
- TRBJ2-7 TRBV19 - CASSSGLTYEQYF TGTGCCAGTAGTAGCGGGTTGACCTACGAGCAGTACTTC
TRBD2 TRBJ2-7 TRBV7-7 - CASSKGLPAYEQYF TGTGCTAGCAGCAAGGGACTACCTGCCTACGAGCAGTACTTC
- TRBJ2-2 TRBV11-2 - CASSFPSAGELFF TGTGCCAGCAGCTTTCCCTCCGCCGGGGAGCTGTTTTTT
- TRBJ2-3 TRBV19 - CASSPNTDTQYF TGTGCCAGTAGTCCAAACACAGATACGCAGTATTTT
- TRBJ1-1 TRBV5-4 - CASSRVVGNTEAFF TGTGCCAGCAGCCGGGTAGTTGGGAACACTGAAGCTTTCTTT